This T cell receptor beta chain is drawn from a study of T-cell reconstitution after alpha-beta-depleted transplantation in children. The table lists this clonotype with a few counts. CDR1 and CDR2 from the germline V gene are SQVTM and ANQGSEA. With V trimmed by 6 bases and J by 1 base, 10 bases remained unmatched. The CDR3 is 16 amino acids. This sample's TCRbeta library carried unique molecular identifier barcodes. A single record per CDR3 protein comes from TCRdb applying MiXCR to the PCR reads. The sample lists 360,000 or so distinct CDR3 sequences, about a fifth occurring once. The sequence was obtained from a human donor who donated a stem cell graft to a child with acute myeloid leukemia. The material was PBMCs from the stem cell graft donor, obtained from the stem cell graft. The chain is built from TRBV29-1 and TRBJ2-3; 10 nucleotides align to TRBD2. In DNA, the CDR3 is TGCAGCGTCCCAAGCGGGAGGGCGGGTGGCACAGATACGCAGTATTTT. This gives the protein CSVPSGRAGGTDTQYF.